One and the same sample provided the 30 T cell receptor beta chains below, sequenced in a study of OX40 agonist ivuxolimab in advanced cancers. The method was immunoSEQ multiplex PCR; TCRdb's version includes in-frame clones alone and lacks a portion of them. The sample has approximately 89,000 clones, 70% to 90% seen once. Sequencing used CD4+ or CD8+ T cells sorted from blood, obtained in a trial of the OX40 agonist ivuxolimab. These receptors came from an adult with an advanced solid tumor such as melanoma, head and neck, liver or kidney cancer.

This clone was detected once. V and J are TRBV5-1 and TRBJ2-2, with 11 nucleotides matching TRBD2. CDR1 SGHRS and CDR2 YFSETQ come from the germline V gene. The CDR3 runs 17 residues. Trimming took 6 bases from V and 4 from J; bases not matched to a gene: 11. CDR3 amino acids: CASTPGSGGAGTGELFF. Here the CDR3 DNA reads TGCGCCAGCACCCCGGGTAGCGGGGGGGCCGGCACCGGGGAGCTGTTTTTT.

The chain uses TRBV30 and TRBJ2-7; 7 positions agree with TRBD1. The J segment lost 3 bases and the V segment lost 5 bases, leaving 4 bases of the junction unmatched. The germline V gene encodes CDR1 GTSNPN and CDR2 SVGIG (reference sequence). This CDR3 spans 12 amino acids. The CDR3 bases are TGTGCCTGGGCTAGGACAGGCTACGAGCAGTACTTC. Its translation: CAWARTGYEQYF.

CDR3 residues: CASSFKGYNREETQYF. The CDR3, as DNA: TGTGCCAGCAGTTTCAAGGGGTACAACAGAGAAGAGACCCAGTACTTC. The V and J genes are TRBV27 and TRBJ2-5, with D possibly TRBD1 on 5 matching bases. The germline V gene encodes CDR1 MNHEY and CDR2 SMNVEV (reference sequence). This CDR3 contains 16 residues. Between the trimmed V and J ends, which lost 3 bases and 3 bases, there was a span of 17 bases.

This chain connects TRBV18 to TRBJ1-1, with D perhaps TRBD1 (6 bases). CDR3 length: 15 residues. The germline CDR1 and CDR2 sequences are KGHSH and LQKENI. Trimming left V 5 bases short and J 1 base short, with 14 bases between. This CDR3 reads CASSKRTVQNTEAFF. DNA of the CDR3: TGTGCCAGCTCAAAGCGGACAGTTCAGAACACTGAAGCTTTCTTT. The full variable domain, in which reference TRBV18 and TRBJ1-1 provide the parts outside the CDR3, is NAGVMQNPRHLVRRRGQEARLRCSPMKGHSHVYWYRQLPEEGLKFMVYLQKENIIDESGMPKERFSAEFPKEGPSILRIQQVVRGDSAAYFCASSKRTVQNTEAFFGQGTRLTVV.

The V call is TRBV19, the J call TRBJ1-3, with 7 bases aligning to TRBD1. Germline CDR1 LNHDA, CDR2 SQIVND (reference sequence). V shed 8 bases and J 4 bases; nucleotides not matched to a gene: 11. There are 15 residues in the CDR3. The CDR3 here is CASGRKQGTGNTIYF. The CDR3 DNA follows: TGTGCCAGTGGACGAAAACAGGGGACCGGAAACACCATATATTTT. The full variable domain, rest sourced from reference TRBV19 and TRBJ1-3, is DGGITQSPKYLFRKEGQNVTLSCEQNLNHDAMYWYRQDPGQGLRLIYYSQIVNDFQKGDIAEGYSVSREKKESFPLTVTSAQKNPTAFYLCASGRKQGTGNTIYFGEGSWLTVV.

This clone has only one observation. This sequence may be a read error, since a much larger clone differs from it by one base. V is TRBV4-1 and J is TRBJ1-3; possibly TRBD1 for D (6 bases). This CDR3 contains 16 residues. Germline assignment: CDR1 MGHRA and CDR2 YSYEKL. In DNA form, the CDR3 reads TGCGCCAGCAGCTGGACAGCCCAAATCTCTGGAAACACCGTATATTTT. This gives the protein CASSWTAQISGNTVYF.

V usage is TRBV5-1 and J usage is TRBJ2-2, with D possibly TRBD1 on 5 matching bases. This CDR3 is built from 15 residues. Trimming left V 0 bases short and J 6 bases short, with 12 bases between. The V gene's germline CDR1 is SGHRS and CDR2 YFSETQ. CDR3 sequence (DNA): TGCGCCAGCAGCTTGGGGACCGCAGGGCCCGGGGAGCTGTTTTTT. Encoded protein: CASSLGTAGPGELFF.

CDR3 protein: CASSASGAYEQYF. DNA of the CDR3: TGTGCCAGCTCGGCTAGCGGGGCCTACGAGCAGTACTTC. V is TRBV18 and J is TRBJ2-7; 9 bases align to TRBD2. J lost 2 bases, V lost 6 bases, and 2 bases had no gene match. CDR1 and CDR2 from the germline V gene are KGHSH and LQKENI. CDR3 length equals 13 residues.

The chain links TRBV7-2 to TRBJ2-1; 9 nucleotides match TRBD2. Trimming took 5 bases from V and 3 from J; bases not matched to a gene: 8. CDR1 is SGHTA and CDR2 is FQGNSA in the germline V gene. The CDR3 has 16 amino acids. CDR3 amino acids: CASSPAGTSRYNEQFF. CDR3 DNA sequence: TGTGCCAGCAGCCCCGCGGGGACTAGCCGCTACAATGAGCAGTTCTTC. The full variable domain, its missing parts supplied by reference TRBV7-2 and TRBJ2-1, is GAGVSQSPSNKVTEKGKDVELRCDPISGHTALYWYRQSLGQGLEFLIYFQGNSAPDKSGLPSDRFSAERTGGSVSTLTIQRTQQEDSAVYLCASSPAGTSRYNEQFFGPGTRLTVL.

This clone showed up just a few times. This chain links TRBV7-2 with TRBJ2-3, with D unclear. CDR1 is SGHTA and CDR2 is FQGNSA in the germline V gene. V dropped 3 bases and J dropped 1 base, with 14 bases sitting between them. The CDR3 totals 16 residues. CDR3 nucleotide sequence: TGTGCCAGCAGCTTCCCCACCCTAGGACGCACAGATACGCAGTATTTT. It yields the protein CASSFPTLGRTDTQYF.

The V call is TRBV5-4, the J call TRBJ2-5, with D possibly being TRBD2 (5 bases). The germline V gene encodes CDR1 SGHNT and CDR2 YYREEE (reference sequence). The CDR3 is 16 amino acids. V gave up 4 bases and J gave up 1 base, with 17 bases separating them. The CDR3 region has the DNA TGTGCCAGCAGCGGCGGGTCAGGCCGGTTCCAAGAGACCCAGTACTTC. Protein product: CASSGGSGRFQETQYF.

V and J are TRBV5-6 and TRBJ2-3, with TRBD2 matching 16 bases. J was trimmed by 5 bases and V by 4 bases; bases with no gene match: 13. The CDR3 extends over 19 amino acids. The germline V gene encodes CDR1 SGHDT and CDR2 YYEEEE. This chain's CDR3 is CASSEAGTSGGARLDTQYF. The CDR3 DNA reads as TGTGCCAGCAGCGAAGCCGGGACTAGCGGGGGGGCAAGGTTAGATACGCAGTATTTT.

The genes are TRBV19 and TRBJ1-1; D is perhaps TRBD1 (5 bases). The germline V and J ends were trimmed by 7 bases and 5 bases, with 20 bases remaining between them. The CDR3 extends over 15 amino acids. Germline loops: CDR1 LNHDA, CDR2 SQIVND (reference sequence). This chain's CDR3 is CASTQPSQGRTEAFF. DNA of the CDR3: TGTGCCAGTACCCAACCTTCGCAGGGTAGGACTGAAGCTTTCTTT.

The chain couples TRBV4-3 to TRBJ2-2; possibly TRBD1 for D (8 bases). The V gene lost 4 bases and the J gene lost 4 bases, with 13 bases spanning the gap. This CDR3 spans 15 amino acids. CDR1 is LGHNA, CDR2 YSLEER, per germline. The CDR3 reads CASSPYRGGTGELFF. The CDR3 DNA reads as TGCGCCAGCAGCCCTTACAGGGGGGGCACCGGGGAGCTGTTTTTT.

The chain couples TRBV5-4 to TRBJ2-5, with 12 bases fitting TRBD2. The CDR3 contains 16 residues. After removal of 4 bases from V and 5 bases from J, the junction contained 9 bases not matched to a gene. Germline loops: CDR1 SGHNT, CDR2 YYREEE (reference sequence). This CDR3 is CASSPSSGGAVETQYF. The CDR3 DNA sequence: TGTGCCAGCAGCCCGTCTAGCGGGGGGGCCGTGGAGACCCAGTACTTC. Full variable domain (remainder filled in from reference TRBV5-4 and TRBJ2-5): ETGVTQSPTHLIKTRGQQVTLRCSSQSGHNTVSWYQQALGQGPQFIFQYYREEENGRGNFPPRFSGLQFPNYSSELNVNALELDDSALYLCASSPSSGGAVETQYFGPGTRLLVL.

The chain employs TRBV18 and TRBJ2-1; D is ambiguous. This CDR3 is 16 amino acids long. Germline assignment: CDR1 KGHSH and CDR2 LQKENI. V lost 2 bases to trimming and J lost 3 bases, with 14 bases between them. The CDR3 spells CASSPSTTTYYNEQFF. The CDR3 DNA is TGTGCCAGCTCACCATCTACCACCACCTACTACAATGAGCAGTTCTTC.

The CDR3 protein is CASSQDTPGLRFF. CDR3 sequence (DNA): TGTGCCAGCAGCCAAGATACTCCAGGGCTGCGGTTCTTC. The J gene is TRBJ2-1, the V gene TRBV14; D is possibly TRBD1 (5 bases). Germline CDR1 SGHDN, CDR2 FVKESK. The CDR3 loop spans 13 amino acids. The V end lost 0 bases, the J end lost 15 bases, and 15 bases lay between the germline ends.

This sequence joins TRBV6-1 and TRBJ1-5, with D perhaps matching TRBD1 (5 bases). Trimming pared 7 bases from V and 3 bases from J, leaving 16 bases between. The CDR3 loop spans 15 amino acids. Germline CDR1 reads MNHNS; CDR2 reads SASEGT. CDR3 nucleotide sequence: TGTGCCAGCACCAGAAGTGACAGCTACAATCAGCCCCAGCATTTT. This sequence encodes CASTRSDSYNQPQHF.

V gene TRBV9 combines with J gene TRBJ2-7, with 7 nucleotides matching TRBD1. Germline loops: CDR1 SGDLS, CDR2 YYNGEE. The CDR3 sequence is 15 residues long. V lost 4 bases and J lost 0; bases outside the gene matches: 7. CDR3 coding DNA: TGTGCCAGCAGCACTCGGGACAGCTTCTCCTACGAGCAGTACTTC. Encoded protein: CASSTRDSFSYEQYF.

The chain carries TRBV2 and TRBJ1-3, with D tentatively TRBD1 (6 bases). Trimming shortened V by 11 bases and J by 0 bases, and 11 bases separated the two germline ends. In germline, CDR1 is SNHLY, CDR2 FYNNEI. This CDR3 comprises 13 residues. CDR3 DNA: TGTGCCTCGGGCAGGGGCTCTGGAAACACCATATATTTT. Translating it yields CASGRGSGNTIYF.

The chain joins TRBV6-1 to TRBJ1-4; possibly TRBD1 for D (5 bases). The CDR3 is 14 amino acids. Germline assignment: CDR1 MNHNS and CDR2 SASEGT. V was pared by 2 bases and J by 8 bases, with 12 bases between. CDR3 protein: CASSERGLGEKLFF. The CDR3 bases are TGTGCCAGCAGTGAAAGGGGACTTGGGGAAAAACTGTTTTTT.

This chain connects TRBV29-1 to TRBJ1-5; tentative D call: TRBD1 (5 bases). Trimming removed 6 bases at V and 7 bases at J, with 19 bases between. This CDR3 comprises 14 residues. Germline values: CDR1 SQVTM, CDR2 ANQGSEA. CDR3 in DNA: TGCAGCGTCTCCACGGGGCCTAGGGGACAGCCCCAGCATTTT. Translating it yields CSVSTGPRGQPQHF.

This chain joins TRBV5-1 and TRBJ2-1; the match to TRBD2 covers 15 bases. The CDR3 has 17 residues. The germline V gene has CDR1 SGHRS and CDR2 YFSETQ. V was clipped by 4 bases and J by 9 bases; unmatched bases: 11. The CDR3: CASSPLAGTSGGSEQFF. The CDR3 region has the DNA TGCGCCAGCAGCCCGCTAGCCGGGACTAGCGGGGGGAGTGAGCAGTTCTTC. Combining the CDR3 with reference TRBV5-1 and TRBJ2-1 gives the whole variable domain KAGVTQTPRYLIKTRGQQVTLSCSPISGHRSVSWYQQTPGQGLQFLFEYFSETQRNKGNFPGRFSGRQFSNSRSEMNVSTLELGDSALYLCASSPLAGTSGGSEQFFGPGTRLTVL.

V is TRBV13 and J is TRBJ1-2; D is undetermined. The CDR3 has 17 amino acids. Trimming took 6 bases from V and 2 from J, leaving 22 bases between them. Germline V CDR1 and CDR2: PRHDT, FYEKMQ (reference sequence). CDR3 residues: CASSDRPRSTPNYGYTF. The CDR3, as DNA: TGTGCCAGCAGTGATCGGCCCCGATCGACCCCCAACTATGGCTACACCTTC.

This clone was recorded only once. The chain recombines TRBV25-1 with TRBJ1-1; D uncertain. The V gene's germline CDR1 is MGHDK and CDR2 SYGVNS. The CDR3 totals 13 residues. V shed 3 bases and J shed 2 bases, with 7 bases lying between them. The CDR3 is CASSDSYNTEAFF. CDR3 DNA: TGTGCCAGCAGTGATTCTTATAACACTGAAGCTTTCTTT.

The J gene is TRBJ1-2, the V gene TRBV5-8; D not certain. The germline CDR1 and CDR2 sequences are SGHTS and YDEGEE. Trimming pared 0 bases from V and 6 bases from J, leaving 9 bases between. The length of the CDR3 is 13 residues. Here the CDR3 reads CASSLAWTNGYTF. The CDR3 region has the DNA TGTGCCAGCAGCTTGGCCTGGACGAATGGCTACACCTTC. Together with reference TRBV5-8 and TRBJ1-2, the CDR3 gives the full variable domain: EAGVTQSPTHLIKTRGQQATLRCSPISGHTSVYWYQQALGLGLQFLLWYDEGEERNRGNFPPRFSGRQFPNYSSELNVNALELEDSALYLCASSLAWTNGYTFGSGTRLTVV.

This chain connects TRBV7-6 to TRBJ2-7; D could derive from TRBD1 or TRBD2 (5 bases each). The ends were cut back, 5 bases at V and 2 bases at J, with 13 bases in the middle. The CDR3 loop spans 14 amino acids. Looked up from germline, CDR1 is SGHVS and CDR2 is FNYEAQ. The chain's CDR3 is CASSLWDGTYEQYF. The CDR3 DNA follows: TGTGCCAGCAGCCTGTGGGACGGGACCTACGAGCAGTACTTC.

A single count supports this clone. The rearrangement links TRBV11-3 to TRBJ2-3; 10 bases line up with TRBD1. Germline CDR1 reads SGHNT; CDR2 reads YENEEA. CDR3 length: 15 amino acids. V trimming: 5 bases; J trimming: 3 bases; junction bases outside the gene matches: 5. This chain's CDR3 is CASSTGTGVTDTQYF. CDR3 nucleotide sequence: TGTGCCAGCAGCACCGGGACAGGGGTAACAGATACGCAGTATTTT.

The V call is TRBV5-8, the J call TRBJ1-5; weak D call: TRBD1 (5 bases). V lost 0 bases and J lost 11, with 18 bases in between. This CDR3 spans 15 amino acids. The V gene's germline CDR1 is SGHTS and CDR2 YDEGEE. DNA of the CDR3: TGTGCCAGCAGCTTGGGCGGGGGGGGACTAAGGACCCAGCATTTT. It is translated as CASSLGGGGLRTQHF. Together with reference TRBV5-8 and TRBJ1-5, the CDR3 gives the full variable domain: EAGVTQSPTHLIKTRGQQATLRCSPISGHTSVYWYQQALGLGLQFLLWYDEGEERNRGNFPPRFSGRQFPNYSSELNVNALELEDSALYLCASSLGGGGLRTQHFGDGTRLSIL.

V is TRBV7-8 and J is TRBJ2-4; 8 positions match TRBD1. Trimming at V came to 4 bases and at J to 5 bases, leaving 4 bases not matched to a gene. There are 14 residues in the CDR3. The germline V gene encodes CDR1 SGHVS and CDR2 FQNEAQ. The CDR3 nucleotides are TGTGCCAGCAGCTCAGGGGGCGCCCAAAACATTCAGTACTTC. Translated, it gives CASSSGGAQNIQYF.